Presented here are 22 T cell receptor beta chains from one specimen sequenced in a study of cytomegalovirus exposure and HLA in healthy donors. In the PCR, 60 Vbeta and 13 Jbeta primers were used. Generated by immunoSEQ multiplex PCR, the TCRdb table keeps only in-frame clones and is missing some. The data hold about 150,000 clones, with almost 85% observed a single time. The sample consisted of PBMCs. Receptors were obtained from a young man in good health and CMV-seropositive.

This clone was seen just once. The J gene is TRBJ1-3, the V gene TRBV15, with 9 bases lining up with TRBD1. V lost 3 bases and J lost 4; bases outside the gene matches: 4. The CDR3 extends over 15 amino acids. Germline lookup yields CDR1 LNHNV and CDR2 YYDKDF (reference sequence). The DNA of the CDR3 is TGTGCCACCAGCAGGGACAGGGGCCCGGGAAACACCATATATTTT. Translated: CATSRDRGPGNTIYF.

J is TRBJ1-5 and V is TRBV5-6; 10 bases are a match to TRBD1. This CDR3 region has 16 residues. Per the germline V gene, CDR1 is SGHDT and CDR2 is YYEEEE. V was pared by 3 bases and J by 5 bases, with 8 bases of the junction left unmatched. The CDR3 here is CASSSRGQGNYQPQHF. The DNA of the CDR3 is TGTGCCAGCAGCTCCCGGGGACAGGGGAACTATCAGCCCCAGCATTTT.

The chain joins TRBV29-1 to TRBJ2-1; 10 positions match TRBD2. The V gene end was trimmed by 6 bases and the J gene end by 1 base; junction bases not matched to a gene: 6. CDR3 length equals 15 residues. The germline gives CDR1 SQVTM, CDR2 ANQGSEA. The CDR3 spells CSVTGTSVSYNEQFF. CDR3 bases: TGCAGCGTGACCGGGACTAGCGTTTCCTACAATGAGCAGTTCTTC.

The V call is TRBV27, the J call TRBJ2-7; tentatively, D is TRBD1 (5 bases). Trimming stripped 4 bases from V and 4 bases from J, with 14 bases between. Germline values: CDR1 MNHEY, CDR2 SMNVEV (reference sequence). CDR3 length equals 14 residues. CDR3 sequence (DNA): TGTGCCAGCAGTTCCCAGGGATGGGTTTACGAGCAGTACTTC. Translation: CASSSQGWVYEQYF.

This clone was detected a few times. The gene calls are TRBV28 and TRBJ1-2; 12 nucleotides agree with TRBD1. From germline, CDR1 is MDHEN and CDR2 SYDVKM. The CDR3 is 17 amino acids. Trimming removed 6 bases from V and 2 bases from J; junction bases left unmatched: 10. Written as DNA, the CDR3 is TGTGCCAGCAGCCTTATATCGGGACAGGGGGCGAACTATGGCTACACCTTC. Protein product: CASSLISGQGANYGYTF.

This chain links TRBV5-6 with TRBJ2-1, with a tentative D call TRBD2 (6 bases). The CDR3 loop spans 11 amino acids. V was trimmed by 6 bases and J by 10 bases, leaving 11 bases between them. Germline CDR1 and CDR2: SGHDT and YYEEEE. CDR3 in amino acids: CASILAGEQFF. The DNA of the CDR3 is TGTGCCAGCATCCTTGCGGGGGAGCAGTTCTTC.

The V call is TRBV5-1, the J call TRBJ1-5; D uncertain. V gave up 1 base and J gave up 5 bases, with 19 bases separating them. The CDR3 has 17 residues. Germline CDR1 and CDR2: SGHRS and YFSETQ. The CDR3 loop reads CASSLRLTPYGDQPQHF. The CDR3 nucleotides are TGCGCCAGCAGCTTGAGACTAACACCCTATGGGGATCAGCCCCAGCATTTT.

The chain joins TRBV7-2 to TRBJ1-1; no clear D gene. Germline assignment: CDR1 SGHTA and CDR2 FQGNSA. Trimming cost V 5 bases and J 4 bases, with 20 bases left between them. The CDR3 consists of 16 residues. CDR3 nucleotide sequence: TGTGCCAGCAGCCCCCGAGGAACGGCGGGGTTCACTGAAGCTTTCTTT. The encoded protein is CASSPRGTAGFTEAFF.

This clone was seen only once. The chain is built from TRBV28 and TRBJ2-2, with 8 bases fitting TRBD2. Losses at the gene ends were 6 bases for V and 2 bases for J; bases not matched to a gene: 8. Germline CDR1 reads MDHEN; CDR2 reads SYDVKM. The CDR3 extends over 16 amino acids. Here the CDR3 DNA reads TGTGCCAGCAGACCAGTAGCGGGAATCAACACCGGGGAGCTGTTTTTT. Translated, it gives CASRPVAGINTGELFF. The full variable domain, in which reference TRBV28 and TRBJ2-2 provide the parts outside the CDR3, is DVKVTQSSRYLVKRTGEKVFLECVQDMDHENMFWYRQDPGLGLRLIYFSYDVKMKEKGDIPEGYSVSREKKERFSLILESASTNQTSMYLCASRPVAGINTGELFFGEGSRLTVL.

This clone was seen just once. The same CDR3 arises from other DNA sequences in this sample as well. V gene TRBV5-1 combines with J gene TRBJ1-1, with D hard to call. The germline gives CDR1 SGHRS, CDR2 YFSETQ. The CDR3 sequence is 13 residues long. Trimming cost V 0 bases and J 1 base, with 4 bases left between them. The CDR3 protein is CASSLGRNTEAFF. CDR3 nucleotides: TGCGCCAGCAGCTTGGGGAGGAACACTGAAGCTTTCTTT.

The chain is built from TRBV29-1 and TRBJ2-2; D may be TRBD2 (6 bases). The CDR3 totals 15 residues. Germline CDR1 SQVTM, CDR2 ANQGSEA. V shed 6 bases and J shed 1 base, with 15 bases lying between them. CDR3 sequence: CSVAIAGMNTGELFF. CDR3 sequence (DNA): TGCAGCGTGGCAATTGCGGGAATGAACACCGGGGAGCTGTTTTTT.

The V and J genes are TRBV9 and TRBJ1-2, with no clear D. V was trimmed by 0 bases and J by 4 bases, leaving 13 bases between them. Germline V gives CDR1 SGDLS, CDR2 YYNGEE. CDR3 length: 15 amino acids. The CDR3: CASSVDSGSGYGYTF. CDR3 coding DNA: TGTGCCAGCAGCGTAGATTCTGGGAGCGGCTATGGCTACACCTTC.

In regard to this clone: One junction end disagrees with the germline gene, perhaps due to a read error. This chain joins TRBV7-9 and TRBJ2-7; 10 bases are shared with TRBD2. Germline CDR1 SEHNR, CDR2 FQNEAQ (reference sequence). The length of the CDR3 is 17 residues. The CDR3 nucleotides read TGTTCCAGCAGCCCACGTTGGTCTAGCGGGAGCATTAACGAGCAGTACTTC. Amino acid sequence: CSSSPRWSSGSINEQYF.

As for this clone: Other nucleotide sequences from this sample produce the same CDR3. The chain recombines TRBV7-2 with TRBJ2-5; the D is unclear. V lost 3 bases and J lost 5, with 4 bases in between. This CDR3 is built from 11 residues. Germline V CDR1 and CDR2: SGHTA, FQGNSA. The CDR3, as DNA: TGTGCCAGCAGCTTTGGCGAGACCCAGTACTTC. The encoded protein is CASSFGETQYF.

The rearrangement links TRBV28 to TRBJ2-3, with a tentative D call TRBD2 (6 bases). Trimming pared 8 bases from V and 6 bases from J, leaving 18 bases between. Germline CDR1 MDHEN, CDR2 SYDVKM. CDR3 length: 14 residues. CDR3 loop: CASLGLSLGDTQYF. CDR3 bases: TGTGCCAGCCTGGGACTTTCACTCGGGGATACGCAGTATTTT.

The rearrangement uses TRBV25-1 and TRBJ1-6; the D is unclear. The CDR3 totals 17 residues. Germline-derived CDR1 and CDR2 are MGHDK and SYGVNS. V was shortened by 7 bases and J by 8 bases, with 24 bases between the two germline ends. CDR3 DNA: TGTGCCAGCATATCGGTACGGAATTACTTGAGGGATTCACCCCTCCACTTT. Encoded protein: CASISVRNYLRDSPLHF.

The chain has TRBV28 and TRBJ1-2; TRBD1 aligns across 9 bases. The CDR3 contains 16 residues. V was clipped by 0 bases and J by 8 bases; unmatched bases: 10. Germline V gene lookup returns CDR1 MDHEN and CDR2 SYDVKM. The CDR3: CASSLWDTGGPRGYTF. Here the CDR3 DNA reads TGTGCCAGCAGTTTATGGGACACAGGGGGCCCTAGAGGCTACACCTTC.

The chain carries TRBV18 and TRBJ1-2; weak D call: TRBD1 (6 bases). The CDR3 has 14 residues. Germline CDR1 and CDR2: KGHSH and LQKENI. Trimming pared 3 bases from V and 4 bases from J, leaving 12 bases between. The CDR3 sequence is CASSPRGGGYGYTF. The CDR3 nucleotides read TGTGCCAGCTCACCTCGGGGAGGGGGCTATGGCTACACCTTC.

This chain connects TRBV10-3 to TRBJ2-7, with TRBD2 matching 9 bases. V was pared by 7 bases and J by 2 bases, with 6 bases of the junction left unmatched. This CDR3 has 14 amino acids. Germline lookup yields CDR1 ENHRY and CDR2 SYGVKD. The CDR3 loop is CAIKGLAGPYEQYF. The CDR3 DNA reads TGTGCCATCAAGGGACTAGCAGGACCCTACGAGCAGTACTTC.

The chain employs TRBV11-2 and TRBJ1-2; no clear D gene. Looked up from germline, CDR1 is SGHAT and CDR2 is FQNNGV. Trimming cost V 5 bases and J 2 bases, with 3 bases left between them. The CDR3 contains 11 residues. The CDR3 sequence is CASSLNYGYTF. The CDR3 DNA is TGTGCCAGCAGCCTGAACTATGGCTACACCTTC.

The chain couples TRBV29-1 to TRBJ2-7; perhaps TRBD1 as D (6 bases). The ends were cut back, 1 base at V and 4 bases at J, with 17 bases in the middle. The germline gives CDR1 SQVTM, CDR2 ANQGSEA. The CDR3 covers 15 residues. CDR3 sequence: CSVEVSGDISYEQYF. CDR3 nucleotide sequence: TGCAGCGTTGAAGTGTCAGGGGACATTTCATACGAGCAGTACTTC.

V gene TRBV9 combines with J gene TRBJ2-2; a weak D match, TRBD1 (6 bases). This CDR3 region has 14 residues. In germline, CDR1 is SGDLS, CDR2 YYNGEE. Trimming shortened V by 0 bases and J by 4 bases, and 7 bases separated the two germline ends. CDR3 sequence: CASSVGTATGELFF. The CDR3 nucleotides are TGTGCCAGCAGCGTAGGGACAGCCACCGGGGAGCTGTTTTTT. Together with reference TRBV9 and TRBJ2-2, the CDR3 gives the full variable domain: DSGVTQTPKHLITATGQRVTLRCSPRSGDLSVYWYQQSLDQGLQFLIQYYNGEERAKGNILERFSAQQFPDLHSELNLSSLELGDSALYFCASSVGTATGELFFGEGSRLTVL.